A selection of T cell receptor beta chains follows, all from one sample in a study of blood T cell repertoires in COVID-19. Method: immunoSEQ multiplex PCR; TCRdb's copy keeps in-frame clones and lacks some. The table includes 280,000 or so clones, 70% to 90% detected once. Sequencing was carried out using PBMCs or T cells enriched from blood (not recorded which). The receptors were gathered from a woman between 35 and 50 years old who had recovered from COVID-19. The CDR3 runs from the conserved cysteine through the conserved F or W. D genes are given only for firm matches. Part of the rows lack a size; the others show once, few, many or a class for expanded clones.

clone_size,j_call,d_call,v_call,cdr3_aa,cdr3_nt
.,TRBJ1-2,.,TRBV28,CASSPRGYGYTF,TGTGCCAGCAGCCCCCGGGGCTATGGCTACACCTTC
.,TRBJ2-1,.,TRBV30,CAWSGPSSYNEQFF,TGTGCCTGGAGTGGGCCTAGCTCCTACAATGAGCAGTTCTTC
.,TRBJ1-2,.,TRBV6-5,CASRNSGARDYGYTF,TGTGCCAGCAGGAACTCAGGGGCGCGGGACTATGGCTACACCTTC
.,TRBJ2-1,TRBD2,TRBV24-1,CATSDPLAGGLNEQFF,TGTGCCACCAGTGATCCACTGGCGGGAGGGCTTAATGAGCAGTTCTTC
.,TRBJ1-3,.,TRBV25-1,CASSTPRLRGSGNTIYF,TGTGCCAGCAGCACACCGCGGCTAAGGGGGTCTGGAAACACCATATATTTT
.,TRBJ1-4,TRBD1,TRBV3-1/TRBV3-2,CASSQVHGTGWEKLFF,TGTGCCAGCAGCCAAGTTCACGGGACAGGGTGGGAAAAACTGTTTTTT
.,TRBJ2-7,.,TRBV2,CASSEYEQYF,TGTGCCAGCTCGGAGTACGAGCAGTACTTC
.,TRBJ2-5,.,TRBV3-1/TRBV3-2,CASSPDRTKETQYF,TGTGCCAGCAGCCCGGACAGAACCAAAGAGACCCAGTACTTC
.,TRBJ2-3,TRBD2,TRBV7-2,CASSPGLASRMDTQYF,TGTGCCAGCAGCCCGGGACTAGCGTCACGCATGGATACGCAGTATTTT
once,TRBJ1-1,.,TRBV14,CASSHSRALTEAFF,TGTGCCAGCAGCCATAGTCGCGCCCTGACTGAAGCTTTCTTT
.,TRBJ1-6,.,TRBV7-9,CASSLGGANSPLHF,TGTGCCAGCAGCTTAGGAGGCGCAAATTCACCCCTCCACTTT
.,TRBJ2-1,TRBD2,TRBV24-1,CATSSRTSGLGNEQFF,TGTGCCACCTCTAGCCGGACTAGCGGGCTGGGCAATGAGCAGTTCTTC
.,TRBJ2-6,.,TRBV18,CASSRQGPGANVLTF,TGTGCCAGCTCACGCCAGGGCCCTGGGGCCAACGTCCTGACTTTC
.,TRBJ2-3,.,TRBV7-9,CASSLRTMRQADTQYF,TGTGCCAGCAGCTTACGTACGATGAGACAGGCAGATACGCAGTATTTT
few,TRBJ1-4,.,TRBV28,CASSLSSEEKLFF,TGTGCCAGCAGTTTGTCATCCGAGGAAAAACTGTTTTTT
.,TRBJ2-7,TRBD1,TRBV27,CASSLAGGGEQYF,TGTGCCAGCAGTTTAGCAGGGGGCGGGGAGCAGTACTTC
.,TRBJ2-1,.,TRBV10-3,CAISEPGGSPGPRTYNEQFF,TGTGCCATCAGTGAGCCTGGGGGGTCTCCGGGGCCCAGGACCTACAATGAGCAGTTCTTC
.,TRBJ1-3,.,TRBV12-5,CASGLVAGQWFSGNTIYF,TGTGCTAGTGGTTTGGTAGCAGGGCAGTGGTTCTCAGGAAACACCATATATTTT
.,TRBJ2-1,TRBD1,TRBV2,CASSWGGQGNEQFF,TGTGCCAGCAGTTGGGGGGGACAGGGGAATGAGCAGTTCTTC
.,TRBJ2-1,TRBD2,TRBV11-3,CASSPGLAHEQFF,TGTGCCAGCAGCCCGGGACTAGCCCATGAGCAGTTCTTC
.,TRBJ1-2,.,TRBV9,CASSRLDSNYGYTF,TGTGCCAGCAGCAGACTGGACAGTAACTATGGCTACACCTTC
.,TRBJ1-4,.,TRBV2,CASSEAGQNNEKLFF,TGTGCCAGCAGTGAAGCGGGGCAGAATAATGAAAAACTGTTTTTT
.,TRBJ2-7,TRBD2,TRBV28,CASSLWAGGRREQYF,TGTGCCAGCAGTTTATGGGCGGGCGGGAGAAGGGAGCAGTACTTC
.,TRBJ2-5,.,TRBV27,CASSWSQEETQYF,TGTGCCAGCTCCTGGTCGCAGGAAGAGACCCAGTACTTC
few,TRBJ2-6,TRBD1,TRBV2,CASSMTGGRSGANVLTF,TGTGCCAGCAGCATGACAGGGGGAAGATCTGGGGCCAACGTCCTGACTTTC
.,TRBJ1-2,.,TRBV20-1,CSASVTGANYGYTF,TGCAGTGCTAGTGTAACAGGAGCTAACTATGGCTACACCTTC
.,TRBJ1-6,.,TRBV4-3,CASSQDWATNSPLHF,TGCGCCAGCAGCCAAGATTGGGCTACCAATTCACCCCTCCACTTT
.,TRBJ1-6,TRBD1,TRBV27,CASSLSQGANNSPLHF,TGTGCCAGCAGTTTATCCCAGGGGGCGAATAATTCACCCCTCCACTTT